This T cell receptor (beta chain) was found in a study of human T cells and chemical hapten exposure. TCRdb processed the RACE reads anew with MiXCR; each CDR3 protein has one entry. The top ten clones hold approximately 1.6% of a sample with 55,000 to 75,000 distinct CDR3 sequences, 6.7% of them seen once. V lost 0 bases to trimming and J lost 3 bases; unmatched junction nucleotides: 10. Germline CDR1 DFQATT, CDR2 SNEGSKA (reference sequence). This CDR3 has 16 residues. This clonotype was counted at least ten times. Indicated time point: pre-sensitization, week 0. Treatment reported: therapeutic diphenylcyclopropenone sensitization with weekly scalp DPC.

This receptor was identified in a woman in her 30s with alopecia areata. Some clones in this sample may be carry-over from other donors' samples. The rearrangement links TRBV20-1 to TRBJ1-1; 7 nucleotides align to TRBD1. Source: whole blood, taken in connection with sensitization to the hapten diphenylcyclopropenone (DPC). CDR3 region: CSARDLAGGRYTEAFF. The DNA of the CDR3 is TGCAGTGCTAGAGATCTGGCAGGGGGACGTTACACTGAAGCTTTCTTT.